These 13 T cell receptor beta chains were all obtained from the same sample, sequenced in a study of CD8+CD57+ T cells in acquired aplastic anemia. Only patients with CD8+CD57+ cell expansion on flow cytometry were chosen for sequencing. For CDR3 and TCR beta VDJ profiling, genomic DNA was the template used. One entry per CDR3 protein results from TCRdb running MiXCR on the reads. The sample carries 150,000 to 200,000 distinct CDR3 sequences, 40% to 60% recorded once. What was sequenced was sorted CD4+, CD8+, or CD8+CD57+ T cells (not recorded which) from PBMCs. The receptors originated from a human donor with aplastic anemia.

The genes are TRBV27 and TRBJ1-1; no clear D. The CDR3 spans 13 residues. Germline V gene lookup returns CDR1 MNHEY and CDR2 SMNVEV (reference sequence). The V end was cut by 4 bases, the J end by 4 bases, with 10 bases between. The CDR3 is CASSSIGSTEAFF. The CDR3 DNA is TGTGCCAGCAGTTCAATTGGGAGCACTGAAGCTTTCTTT.

In this sample, this clonotype turned up many times. The chain is built from TRBV25-1 and TRBJ2-7; 9 bases are a match to TRBD2. Germline assignment: CDR1 MGHDK and CDR2 SYGVNS. This CDR3 is built from 13 residues. The V and J ends lost 4 bases and 5 bases, in that order; junction bases with no gene match: 3. The CDR3 is CASSGGLAHEQYF. CDR3 in DNA: TGTGCCAGCAGTGGGGGACTAGCCCACGAGCAGTACTTC.

This clonotype has a count of ten or more. The chain joins TRBV11-2 to TRBJ2-7; tentative D call: TRBD1 (6 bases). V lost 0 bases to trimming and J lost 5 bases, with 23 bases between them. Looked up from germline, CDR1 is SGHAT and CDR2 is FQNNGV. This CDR3 region has 18 residues. The DNA of the CDR3 is TGTGCCAGCAGCTTAGAAGTCGTCCAGGGGAGTCTAGTCAACGAGCAGTACTTC. Protein sequence: CASSLEVVQGSLVNEQYF.

This clonotype came up many times. This chain links TRBV24-1 with TRBJ2-2; D may be TRBD1 (6 bases). V lost 9 bases, J lost 7 bases, and 14 bases lay in between. Germline CDR1 is KGHDR and CDR2 is SFDVKD. This CDR3 has 13 amino acids. DNA of the CDR3: TGTGCCACCTCCCAGGGGACGGGCGGGGAGCTGTTTTTT. Residues: CATSQGTGGELFF.

This clonotype was counted only a few times. The genes are TRBV24-1 and TRBJ2-7; D remains unclear. The CDR3 sequence is 12 residues long. Germline values: CDR1 KGHDR, CDR2 SFDVKD. The V and J ends lost 4 bases and 7 bases respectively, with 10 bases between them. CDR3 protein: CATSEGWGEQYF. The CDR3 nucleotides are TGTGCCACCAGTGAAGGGTGGGGTGAGCAGTACTTC.

The chain has TRBV2 and TRBJ2-7, with D unclear. Germline assignment: CDR1 SNHLY and CDR2 FYNNEI. The CDR3 is made up of 11 amino acids. V lost 8 bases and J 2 bases, leaving 7 bases between the germline ends. The CDR3: CASLLTYEQYF. The CDR3 DNA is TGTGCCAGCCTGCTAACCTACGAGCAGTACTTC. Full variable domain (outside the CDR3, taken from reference TRBV2 and TRBJ2-7): EPEVTQTPSHQVTQMGQEVILRCVPISNHLYFYWYRQILGQKVEFLVSFYNNEISEKSEIFDDQFSVERPDGSNFTLKIRSTKLEDSAMYFCASLLTYEQYFGPGTRLTVT.

The chain joins TRBV11-1 to TRBJ2-1; 9 nucleotides align to TRBD2. CDR1 is SGHAT and CDR2 is FQDESV in the germline V gene (reference sequence). The trim removed 0 bases at V and 5 bases at J, leaving 2 bases unmatched. This CDR3 has 15 amino acids. In DNA form, the CDR3 reads TGTGCCAGCAGCTTAGCAGCTAGCGGGGACAATGAGCAGTTCTTC. This codes for CASSLAASGDNEQFF.

The chain uses TRBV6-5 and TRBJ1-3; D remains ambiguous. Between the trimmed V and J ends, which lost 2 bases and 4 bases, there was a span of 6 bases. The CDR3 spans 13 residues. CDR1 MNHEY and CDR2 SVGAGI come from the germline V gene. The CDR3 coding sequence is TGTGCCAGCAGTTACCAAGCAGGAAACACCATATATTTT. Protein sequence: CASSYQAGNTIYF.

There are many counts of this clonotype. The chain combines TRBV4-3 with TRBJ2-3, with D unresolved. The germline gives CDR1 LGHNA, CDR2 YSLEER. V was cut by 0 bases and J by 3 bases, with 10 bases left in between. The CDR3 is 15 residues long. CDR3 bases: TGCGCCAGCAGCCAAGATTCTGAGGCGACAGATACGCAGTATTTT. The encoded protein is CASSQDSEATDTQYF.

This chain joins TRBV24-1 and TRBJ2-3; D is perhaps TRBD1 or TRBD2 (5 bases each). Germline assignment: CDR1 KGHDR and CDR2 SFDVKD. Trimming pared 3 bases from V and 6 bases from J, leaving 15 bases between. The CDR3 covers 15 residues. The CDR3 DNA is TGTGCCACCAGTGATGGGGGACGCCCAGGGGATACGCAGTATTTT. It translates to CATSDGGRPGDTQYF.

V usage is TRBV29-1 and J usage is TRBJ1-5; 10 bases match TRBD1. Germline lookup yields CDR1 SQVTM and CDR2 ANQGSEA. V was pared by 6 bases and J by 3 bases, with 5 bases of the junction left unmatched. This CDR3 contains 14 residues. CDR3 sequence reads: CSVCDRGPNQPQHF. The CDR3 DNA is TGCAGCGTCTGCGACAGGGGGCCCAATCAGCCCCAGCATTTT. The variable domain in full, completed from reference TRBV29-1 and TRBJ1-5, reads SAVISQKPSRDICQRGTSLTIQCQVDSQVTMMFWYRQQPGQSLTLIATANQGSEATYESGFVIDKFPISRPNLTFSTLTVSNMSPEDSSIYLCSVCDRGPNQPQHFGDGTRLSIL.

J is TRBJ2-2 and V is TRBV2, with a possible D match to TRBD1 (6 bases). The CDR3 is made up of 16 amino acids. Germline V gene sequence: CDR1 SNHLY, CDR2 FYNNEI. Trimming shortened V by 7 bases and J by 1 base, and 16 bases separated the two germline ends. The CDR3 DNA reads as TGTGCCAGCACCATTACAGGGTACCGGAACACCGGGGAGCTGTTTTTT. This encodes CASTITGYRNTGELFF.

This clonotype was recorded many times. The chain employs TRBV9 and TRBJ2-7; weak D call: TRBD2 (8 bases). The germline CDR1 and CDR2 sequences are SGDLS and YYNGEE. With 4 bases removed from V and 2 bases from J, the gap between germline ends came to 16 bases. The CDR3 sequence is 15 residues long. For the CDR3, the DNA is TGTGCCAGCAGCCCAGGGGGTAGCGGGACCTACGAGCAGTACTTC. It is translated as CASSPGGSGTYEQYF.